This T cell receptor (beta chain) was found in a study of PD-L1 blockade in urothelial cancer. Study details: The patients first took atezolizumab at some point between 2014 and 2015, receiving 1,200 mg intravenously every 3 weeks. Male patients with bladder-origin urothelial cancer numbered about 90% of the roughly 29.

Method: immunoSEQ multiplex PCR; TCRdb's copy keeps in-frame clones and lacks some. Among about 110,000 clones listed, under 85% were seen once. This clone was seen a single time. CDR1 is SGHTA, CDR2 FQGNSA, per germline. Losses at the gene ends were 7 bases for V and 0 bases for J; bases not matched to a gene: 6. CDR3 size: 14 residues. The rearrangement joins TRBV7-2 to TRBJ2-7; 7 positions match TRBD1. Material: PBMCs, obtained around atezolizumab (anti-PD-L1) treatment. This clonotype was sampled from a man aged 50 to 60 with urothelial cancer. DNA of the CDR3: TGTGCCAGCAAACTACAGGGGAGCTCCTACGAGCAGTACTTC. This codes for CASKLQGSSYEQYF.